This record covers a single T cell receptor beta chain. The sample comes from a study of technical replicates of blood from four donors. Sequencing was performed with immunoSEQ multiplex PCR; in TCRdb, only in-frame clones are kept and a portion is missing. The sample has more than 90,000 clones; under 97% are singletons. Between the trimmed V and J ends, which lost 3 bases and 6 bases, there was a span of 11 bases. Per germline, CDR1 SGHVS and CDR2 FQNEAQ. This CDR3 spans 14 amino acids. Sequencing was performed on T cells isolated from PBMCs. The source is a human donor in good health. The chain combines TRBV7-8 with TRBJ1-4, with a weak D call TRBD1 (5 bases). CDR3 sequence: CASSFRVNDEKLFF. CDR3 nucleotides: TGTGCCAGCAGCTTCAGGGTGAACGATGAAAAACTGTTTTTT.